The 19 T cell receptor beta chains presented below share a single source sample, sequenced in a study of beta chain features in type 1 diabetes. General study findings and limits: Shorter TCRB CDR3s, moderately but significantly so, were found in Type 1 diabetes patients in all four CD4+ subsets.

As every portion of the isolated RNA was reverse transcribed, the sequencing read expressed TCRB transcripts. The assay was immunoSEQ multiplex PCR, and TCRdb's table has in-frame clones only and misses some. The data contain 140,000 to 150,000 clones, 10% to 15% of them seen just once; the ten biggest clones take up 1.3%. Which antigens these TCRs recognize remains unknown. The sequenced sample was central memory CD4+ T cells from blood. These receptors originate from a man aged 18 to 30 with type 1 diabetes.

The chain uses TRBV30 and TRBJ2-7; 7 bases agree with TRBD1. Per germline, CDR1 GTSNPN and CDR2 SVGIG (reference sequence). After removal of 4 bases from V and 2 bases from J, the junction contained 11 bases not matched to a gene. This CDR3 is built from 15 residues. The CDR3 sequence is CAWTPDRVLTYEQYF. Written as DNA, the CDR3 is TGTGCCTGGACCCCCGACAGGGTGTTGACCTACGAGCAGTACTTC.

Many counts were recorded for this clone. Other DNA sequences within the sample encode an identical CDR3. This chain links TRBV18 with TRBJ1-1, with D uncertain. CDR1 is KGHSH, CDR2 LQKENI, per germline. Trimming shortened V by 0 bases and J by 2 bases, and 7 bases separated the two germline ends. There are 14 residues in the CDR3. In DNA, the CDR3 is TGTGCCAGCTCACCACCGGGGAGAAACACTGAAGCTTTCTTT. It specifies CASSPPGRNTEAFF.

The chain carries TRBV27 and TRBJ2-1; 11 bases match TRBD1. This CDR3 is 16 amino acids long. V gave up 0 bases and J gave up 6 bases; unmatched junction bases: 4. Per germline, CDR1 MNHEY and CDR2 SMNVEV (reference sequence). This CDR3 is CASSLSGTGGGNEQFF. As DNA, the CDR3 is TGTGCCAGCAGTTTATCGGGGACAGGGGGAGGCAATGAGCAGTTCTTC.

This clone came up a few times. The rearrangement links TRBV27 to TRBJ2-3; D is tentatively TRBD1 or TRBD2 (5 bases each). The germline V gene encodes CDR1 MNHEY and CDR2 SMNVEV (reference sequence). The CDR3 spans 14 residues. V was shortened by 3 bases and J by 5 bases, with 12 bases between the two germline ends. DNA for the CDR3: TGTGCCAGCAGTTTGTCGGGTGGGGGAGATACGCAGTATTTT. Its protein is CASSLSGGGDTQYF.

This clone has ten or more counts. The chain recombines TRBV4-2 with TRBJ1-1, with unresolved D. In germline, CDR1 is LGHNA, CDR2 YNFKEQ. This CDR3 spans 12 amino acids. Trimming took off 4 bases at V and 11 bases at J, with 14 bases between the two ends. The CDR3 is CASSRSNGGAFF. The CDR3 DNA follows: TGTGCCAGCAGCCGCTCCAATGGAGGCGCTTTCTTT.

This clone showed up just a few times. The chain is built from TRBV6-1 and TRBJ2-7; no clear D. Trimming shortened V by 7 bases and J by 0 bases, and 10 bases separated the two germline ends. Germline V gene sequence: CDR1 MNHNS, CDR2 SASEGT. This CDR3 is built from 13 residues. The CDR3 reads CASTRRNSYEQYF. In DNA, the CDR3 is TGTGCCAGCACGCGCCGGAACTCCTACGAGCAGTACTTC.

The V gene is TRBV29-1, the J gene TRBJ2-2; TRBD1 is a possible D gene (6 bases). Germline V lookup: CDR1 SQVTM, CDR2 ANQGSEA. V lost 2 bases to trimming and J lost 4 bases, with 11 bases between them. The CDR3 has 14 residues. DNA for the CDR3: TGCAGCGTTGAAAGTCCAGGGGCCACCGGGGAGCTGTTTTTT. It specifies CSVESPGATGELFF.

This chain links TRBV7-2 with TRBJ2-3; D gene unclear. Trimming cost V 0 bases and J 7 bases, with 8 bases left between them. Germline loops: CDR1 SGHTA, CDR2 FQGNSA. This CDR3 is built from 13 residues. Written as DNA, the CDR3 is TGTGCCAGCAGCTTAGCGGTCTTACATACGCAGTATTTT. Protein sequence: CASSLAVLHTQYF.

CDR3 residues: CATSREYRDSEAFF. The CDR3, as DNA: TGTGCCACCAGCAGAGAATACCGGGACAGTGAAGCTTTCTTT. The V call is TRBV15, the J call TRBJ1-1; TRBD1 matches at 7 bases. The length of the CDR3 is 14 residues. J was trimmed by 7 bases and V by 0 bases; bases with no gene match: 5. The germline V gene encodes CDR1 LNHNV and CDR2 YYDKDF (reference sequence).

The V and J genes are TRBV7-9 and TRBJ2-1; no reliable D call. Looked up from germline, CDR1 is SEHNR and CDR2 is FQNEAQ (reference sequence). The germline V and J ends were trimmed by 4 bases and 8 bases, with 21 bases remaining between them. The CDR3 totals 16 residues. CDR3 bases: TGTGCCAGCAGCTCAAGGTTGAGTGGGGTTGGCGATGAGCAGTTCTTC. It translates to CASSSRLSGVGDEQFF.

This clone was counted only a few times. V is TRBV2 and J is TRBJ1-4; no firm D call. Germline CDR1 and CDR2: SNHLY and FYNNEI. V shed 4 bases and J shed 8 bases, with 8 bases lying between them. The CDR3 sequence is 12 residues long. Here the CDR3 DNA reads TGTGCCAGCAGTGGTCAGCAAGAAAAACTGTTTTTT. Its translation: CASSGQQEKLFF.

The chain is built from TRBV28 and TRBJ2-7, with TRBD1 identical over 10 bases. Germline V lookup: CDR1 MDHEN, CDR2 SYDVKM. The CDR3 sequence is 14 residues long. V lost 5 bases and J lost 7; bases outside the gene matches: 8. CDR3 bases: TGTGCCAGCAGTCTCTCCGACAGGGGGCGAGAGCAGTACTTC. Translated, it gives CASSLSDRGREQYF.

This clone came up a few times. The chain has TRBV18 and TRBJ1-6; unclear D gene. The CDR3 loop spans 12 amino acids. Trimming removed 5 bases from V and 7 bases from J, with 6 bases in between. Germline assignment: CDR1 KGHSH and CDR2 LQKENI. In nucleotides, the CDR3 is TGTGCCAGCTCAGCGGGGAATTCACCCCTCCACTTT. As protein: CASSAGNSPLHF.

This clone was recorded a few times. The CDR3 here is CSVGSYGETQYF. The CDR3, as DNA: TGCAGCGTAGGCTCCTATGGGGAGACCCAGTACTTC. This sequence joins TRBV29-1 and TRBJ2-5; no clear D gene. The CDR3 has 12 residues. Germline CDR1 and CDR2: SQVTM and ANQGSEA. Trimming shortened V by 6 bases and J by 5 bases, and 13 bases separated the two germline ends.

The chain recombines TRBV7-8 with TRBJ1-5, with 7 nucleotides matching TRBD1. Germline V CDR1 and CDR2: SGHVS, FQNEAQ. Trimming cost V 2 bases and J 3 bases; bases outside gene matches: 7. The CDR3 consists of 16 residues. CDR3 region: CASSLLSRGANQPQHF. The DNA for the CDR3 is TGTGCCAGCAGCTTACTAAGCAGGGGGGCCAATCAGCCCCAGCATTTT. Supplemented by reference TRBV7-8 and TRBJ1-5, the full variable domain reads GAGVSQSPRYKVAKRGQDVALRCDPISGHVSLFWYQQALGQGPEFLTYFQNEAQLDKSGLPSDRFFAERPEGSVSTLKIQRTQQEDSAVYLCASSLLSRGANQPQHFGDGTRLSIL.

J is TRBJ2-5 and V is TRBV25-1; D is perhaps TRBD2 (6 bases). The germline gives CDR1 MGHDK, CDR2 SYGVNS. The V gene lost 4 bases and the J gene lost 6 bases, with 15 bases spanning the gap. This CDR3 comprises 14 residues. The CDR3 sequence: CASSVAGGRQTQYF. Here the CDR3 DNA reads TGTGCCAGCAGTGTGGCAGGAGGGAGGCAGACCCAGTACTTC.

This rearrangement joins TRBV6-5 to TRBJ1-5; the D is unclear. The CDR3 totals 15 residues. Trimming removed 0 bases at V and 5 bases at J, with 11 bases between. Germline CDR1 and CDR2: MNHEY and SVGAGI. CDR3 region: CASSYSIGSDQPQHF. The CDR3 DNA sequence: TGTGCCAGCAGTTACTCGATAGGGTCGGATCAGCCCCAGCATTTT.

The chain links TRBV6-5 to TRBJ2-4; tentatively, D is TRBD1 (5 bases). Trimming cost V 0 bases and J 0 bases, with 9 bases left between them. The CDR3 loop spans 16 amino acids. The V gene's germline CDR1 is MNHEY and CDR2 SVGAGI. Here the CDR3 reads CASSYSQGLAKNIQYF. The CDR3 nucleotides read TGTGCCAGCAGTTACTCGCAGGGTCTAGCCAAAAACATTCAGTACTTC.

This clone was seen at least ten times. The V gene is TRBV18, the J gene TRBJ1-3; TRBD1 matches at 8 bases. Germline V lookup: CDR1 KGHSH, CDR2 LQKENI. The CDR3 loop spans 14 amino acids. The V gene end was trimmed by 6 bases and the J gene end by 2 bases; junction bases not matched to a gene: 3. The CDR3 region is CASSEDRAGNTIYF. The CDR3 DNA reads TGTGCCAGCTCGGAGGACAGGGCTGGAAACACCATATATTTT.